This TCR beta chain comes out of a study of blood T cell repertoires in COVID-19. For the study at large: COVID-19 samples from acute and convalescent phases originated in the United States, Italy and Spain. PBMCs, B-cell-depleted T cells, or T cells were the source of the cDNA or gDNA that made up the material.

The germline gives CDR1 KGHSH, CDR2 LQKENI. V lost 4 bases and J 7 bases, leaving 11 bases between the germline ends. The CDR3 length is 14 residues. As handled by the study authors: From reference gene primer amplification, estimates of nucleated cell counts were derived. Only in-frame clones appear in the TCRdb table, and some are missing; sequencing was by immunoSEQ multiplex PCR. V and J calls and clone size are copied from that table; D and trimming were computed from the DNA. The table includes 170,000 or so clones, 60% to 80% detected once. The sequenced material came from peripheral blood. This TCR was recovered from a woman in her 70s with acute or convalescent COVID-19. This chain joins TRBV18 and TRBJ1-6; D may be TRBD1 (6 bases). This CDR3 reads CASSQIDRNSPLHF. For the CDR3, the DNA is TGTGCCAGCTCACAAATTGACAGGAATTCACCCCTCCACTTT.